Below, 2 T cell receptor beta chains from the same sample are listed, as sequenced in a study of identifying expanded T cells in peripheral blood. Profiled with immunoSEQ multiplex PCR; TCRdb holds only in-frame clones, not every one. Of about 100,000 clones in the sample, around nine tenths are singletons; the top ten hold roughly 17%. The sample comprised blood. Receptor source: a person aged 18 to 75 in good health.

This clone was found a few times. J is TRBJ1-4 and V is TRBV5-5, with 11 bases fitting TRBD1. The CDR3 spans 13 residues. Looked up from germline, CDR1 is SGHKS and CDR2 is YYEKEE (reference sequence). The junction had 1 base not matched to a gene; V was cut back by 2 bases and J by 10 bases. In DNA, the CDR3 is TGTGCCAGCAGCTTAGGGACAGGGGGAAAACTGTTTTTT. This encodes CASSLGTGGKLFF.

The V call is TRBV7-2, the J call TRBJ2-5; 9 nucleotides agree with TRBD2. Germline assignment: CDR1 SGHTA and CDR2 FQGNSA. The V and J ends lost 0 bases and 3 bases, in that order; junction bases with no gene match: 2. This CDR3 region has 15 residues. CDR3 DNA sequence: TGTGCCAGCAGCTTAGCGTCTAGCGGGGAAGAGACCCAGTACTTC. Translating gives CASSLASSGEETQYF.